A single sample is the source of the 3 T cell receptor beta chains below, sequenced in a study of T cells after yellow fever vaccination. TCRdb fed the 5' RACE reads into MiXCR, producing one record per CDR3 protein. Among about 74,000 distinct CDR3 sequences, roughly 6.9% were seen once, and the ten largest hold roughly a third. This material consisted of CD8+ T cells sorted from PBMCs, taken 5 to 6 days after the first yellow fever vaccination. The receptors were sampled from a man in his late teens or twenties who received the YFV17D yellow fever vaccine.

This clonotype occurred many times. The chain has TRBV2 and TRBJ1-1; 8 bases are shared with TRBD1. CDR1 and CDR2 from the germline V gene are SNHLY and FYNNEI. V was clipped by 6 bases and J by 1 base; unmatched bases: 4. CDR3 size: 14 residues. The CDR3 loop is CASRTGGRNTEAFF. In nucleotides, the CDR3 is TGTGCCAGCAGAACAGGGGGGAGGAACACTGAAGCTTTCTTT.

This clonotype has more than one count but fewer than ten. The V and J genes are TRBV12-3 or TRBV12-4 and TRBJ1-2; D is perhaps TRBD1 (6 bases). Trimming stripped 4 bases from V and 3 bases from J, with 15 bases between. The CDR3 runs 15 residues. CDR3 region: CASSSTLQGHYGYTF. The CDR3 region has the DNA TGTGCCAGCAGTTCAACCTTACAGGGTCACTATGGCTACACCTTC.

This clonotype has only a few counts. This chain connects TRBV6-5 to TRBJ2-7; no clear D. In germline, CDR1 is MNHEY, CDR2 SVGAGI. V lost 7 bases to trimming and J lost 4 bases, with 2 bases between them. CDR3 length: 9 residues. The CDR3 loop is CASTYEQYV. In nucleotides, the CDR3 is TGTGCCAGCACATACGAGCAGTACGTC.